This TCR beta chain was recorded in a study of cytomegalovirus exposure and HLA in healthy donors. The CDR3 spans 15 residues. Per the germline V gene, CDR1 is SQVTM and CDR2 is ANQGSEA. Trimming took 1 base from V and 1 from J, leaving 11 bases between them. Sequencing was performed with immunoSEQ multiplex PCR; in TCRdb, only in-frame clones are kept and a portion is missing. The table includes about 360,000 clones, just over 85% detected once. This TCR was sampled from a woman younger than 35 in good health and CMV-seronegative. Sequenced material: PBMCs. The chain joins TRBV29-1 to TRBJ1-3; D remains ambiguous. In nucleotides, the CDR3 is TGCAGCGTTGAAGGGGAGGGCCCTTCTGGAAACACCATATATTTT. Translated, it gives CSVEGEGPSGNTIYF.